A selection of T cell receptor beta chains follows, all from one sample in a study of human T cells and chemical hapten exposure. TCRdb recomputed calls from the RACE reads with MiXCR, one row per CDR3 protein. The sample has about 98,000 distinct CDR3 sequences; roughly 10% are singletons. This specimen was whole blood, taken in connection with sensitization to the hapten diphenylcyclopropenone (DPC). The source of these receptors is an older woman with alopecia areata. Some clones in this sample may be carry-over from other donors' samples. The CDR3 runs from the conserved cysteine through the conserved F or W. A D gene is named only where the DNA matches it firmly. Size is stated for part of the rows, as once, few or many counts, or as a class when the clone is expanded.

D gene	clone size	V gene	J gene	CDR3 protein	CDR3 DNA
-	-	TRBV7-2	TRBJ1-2	CASSRPGSYDYTF	TGTGCCAGCAGCCGACCAGGTTCTTATGACTACACCTTC
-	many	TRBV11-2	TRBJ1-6	CASSPKQGKGQRAPLHF	TGTGCCAGCAGCCCAAAACAGGGAAAAGGACAGAGGGCACCCCTCCACTTT
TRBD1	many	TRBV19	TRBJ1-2	CATQGQGRLNYGYTF	TGTGCCACCCAGGGACAGGGGAGACTTAACTATGGCTACACCTTC
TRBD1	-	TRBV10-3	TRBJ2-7	CAISEGTDLYEQYF	TGTGCCATCAGTGAGGGGACAGACCTCTACGAGCAGTACTTC
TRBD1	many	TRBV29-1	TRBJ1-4	CSVKTGANEKLFF	TGCAGCGTAAAAACAGGGGCTAATGAAAAACTGTTTTTT
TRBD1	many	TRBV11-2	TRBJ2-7	CASSSLTGGSYEQYF	TGTGCCAGCAGCTCCCTGACAGGGGGCTCGTACGAGCAGTACTTC
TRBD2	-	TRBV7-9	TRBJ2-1	CASSLTLAGGFSYNEQFF	TGTGCCAGCAGCTTAACGCTAGCGGGGGGATTCTCCTACAATGAGCAGTTCTTC
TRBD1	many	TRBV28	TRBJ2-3	CASSPRAGGPDTQYF	TGTGCCAGCAGTCCCCGGGCAGGGGGCCCAGATACGCAGTATTTT
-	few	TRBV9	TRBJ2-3	CASSAGEGTDTQYF	TGTGCCAGCTCGGCGGGTGAGGGCACAGATACGCAGTATTTT
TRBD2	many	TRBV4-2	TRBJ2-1	CASSQDPSGGRNEQFF	TGTGCCAGCAGCCAGGACCCTAGCGGGGGGCGGAATGAGCAGTTCTTC
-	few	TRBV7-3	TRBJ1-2	CASSEGPANYGYTF	TGTGCCAGCAGCGAGGGACCGGCTAACTATGGCTACACCTTC
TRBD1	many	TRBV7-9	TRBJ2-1	CASSRPTWGQSSYNEQFF	TGTGCCAGCAGCCGACCGACCTGGGGACAGTCATCCTACAATGAGCAGTTCTTC
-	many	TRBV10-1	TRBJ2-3	CASSDGGAGTDTQYF	TGCGCCAGCAGTGATGGGGGGGCGGGCACAGATACGCAGTATTTT
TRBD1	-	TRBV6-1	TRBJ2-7	CASGGDRGWNEQYF	TGTGCCAGCGGGGGGGACAGGGGTTGGAACGAGCAGTACTTC
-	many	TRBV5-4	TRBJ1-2	CASNTRGRPYGYTF	TGTGCCAGCAATACCAGGGGACGGCCCTATGGCTACACCTTC
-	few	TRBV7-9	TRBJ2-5	CASSSLKGQGQETQYF	TGTGCCAGCAGCTCCCTAAAGGGACAAGGACAAGAGACCCAGTACTTC
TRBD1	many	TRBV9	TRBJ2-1	CASSVRRDRGYEQFF	TGTGCCAGCAGCGTACGCAGGGACAGGGGTTATGAGCAGTTCTTC
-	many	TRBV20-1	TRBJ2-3	CSASTGTDTQYF	TGCAGTGCTTCGACTGGAACAGATACGCAGTATTTT
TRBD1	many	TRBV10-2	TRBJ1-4	CASKEGQGWEKLFF	TGCGCCAGCAAGGAGGGACAGGGTTGGGAAAAACTGTTTTTT
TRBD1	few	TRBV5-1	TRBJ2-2	CASSFDTGAGELFF	TGCGCCAGCAGCTTCGATACAGGGGCCGGGGAGCTGTTTTTT
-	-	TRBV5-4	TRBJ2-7	CASSGTSYEQYF	TGTGCCAGCAGCGGGACATCTTACGAGCAGTACTTC
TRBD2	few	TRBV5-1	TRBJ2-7	CASSLDGAGGHEQYF	TGCGCCAGCAGCTTGGACGGAGCGGGGGGGCACGAGCAGTACTTC
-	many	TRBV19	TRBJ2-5	CASSIMPEETQYF	TGTGCCAGTAGTATTATGCCTGAAGAGACCCAGTACTTC
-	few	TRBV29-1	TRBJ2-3	CSVEDLSGAYFTDTQYF	TGCAGCGTTGAAGATCTCTCCGGGGCCTATTTCACAGATACGCAGTATTTT
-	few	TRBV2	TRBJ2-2	CASSEVPAENTGELFF	TGTGCCAGCAGTGAGGTTCCAGCGGAGAACACCGGGGAGCTGTTTTTT
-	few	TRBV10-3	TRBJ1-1	CAIRLFSEEEAFF	TGTGCCATCCGACTATTTTCCGAGGAAGAAGCTTTCTTT
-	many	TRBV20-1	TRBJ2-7	CSARDPTGSYEQYF	TGCAGTGCTAGAGATCCGACAGGTTCCTACGAGCAGTACTTC
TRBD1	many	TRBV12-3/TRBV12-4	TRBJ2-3	CASSSGTGRHTQYF	TGTGCCAGCAGCTCCGGGACAGGAAGGCATACGCAGTATTTT
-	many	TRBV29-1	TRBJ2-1	CSVGESGEQFF	TGCAGCGTGGGGGAATCGGGTGAGCAGTTCTTC
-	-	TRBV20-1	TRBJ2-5	CSARDRRVETQYF	TGCAGTGCTAGAGATAGGAGGGTAGAGACCCAGTACTTC
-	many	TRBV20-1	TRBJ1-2	CSATEGSNYGYTF	TGCAGTGCTACCGAGGGGTCTAACTATGGCTACACCTTC
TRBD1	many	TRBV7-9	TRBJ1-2	CASSLEDRARGYTF	TGTGCCAGCAGCTTAGAGGACAGGGCGCGGGGCTACACCTTC
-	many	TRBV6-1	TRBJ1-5	CASSVDSLGQPQHF	TGTGCCAGCAGCGTGGACAGCTTAGGGCAGCCCCAGCATTTT
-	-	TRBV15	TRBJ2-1	CATSRELNNEQFF	TGTGCCACCAGCAGGGAACTTAACAATGAGCAGTTCTTC
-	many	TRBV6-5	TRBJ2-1	CASSSYQAYNEQFF	TGTGCCAGCAGTTCCTATCAAGCCTACAATGAGCAGTTCTTC
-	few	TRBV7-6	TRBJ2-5	CASSPNPQETQYF	TGTGCCAGCAGCCCTAACCCTCAAGAGACCCAGTACTTC
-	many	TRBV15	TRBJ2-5	CATSRDGGQETQYF	TGTGCCACCAGCAGAGATGGGGGCCAAGAGACCCAGTACTTC
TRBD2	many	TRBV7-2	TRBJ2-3	CASEAGGGDTQYF	TGTGCCAGCGAGGCGGGGGGAGGGGATACGCAGTATTTT
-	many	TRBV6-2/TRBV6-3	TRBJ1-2	CASSNSGFNGYTF	TGTGCCAGCAGTAACTCAGGGTTCAATGGCTACACCTTC
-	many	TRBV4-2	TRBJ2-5	CASSQAGKVETQYF	TGTGCCAGCAGCCAAGCAGGGAAGGTCGAGACCCAGTACTTC
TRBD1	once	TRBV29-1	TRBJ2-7	CSVRDRDIGEQYF	TGCAGCGTCCGGGACAGGGACATCGGCGAGCAGTACTTC
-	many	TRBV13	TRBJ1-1	CASSRGSWDTEAFF	TGTGCCAGCAGCCGCGGAAGTTGGGACACTGAAGCTTTCTTT
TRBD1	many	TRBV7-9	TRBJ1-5	CASSLVMTGSNQPQHF	TGTGCCAGCAGCTTAGTGATGACAGGGAGCAATCAGCCCCAGCATTTT
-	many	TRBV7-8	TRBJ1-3	CASSSVPSFPSGNTIYF	TGTGCCAGCAGCTCTGTACCGTCCTTTCCCTCTGGAAACACCATATATTTT
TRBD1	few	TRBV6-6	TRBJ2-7	CASSSWTGGNDEQYF	TGTGCCAGCAGTTCTTGGACAGGGGGCAACGACGAGCAGTACTTC
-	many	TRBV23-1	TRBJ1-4	CASSQSRGSGEKLFF	TGCGCCAGCAGTCAATCCAGGGGAAGCGGTGAAAAACTGTTTTTT
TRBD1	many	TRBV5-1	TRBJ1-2	CASSFLGQGESNGYTF	TGCGCCAGCAGCTTCCTCGGACAGGGGGAGAGTAATGGCTACACCTTC
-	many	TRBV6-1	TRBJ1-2	CASTTGVNYGYTF	TGTGCCAGCACTACAGGTGTTAACTATGGCTACACCTTC
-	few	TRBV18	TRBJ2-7	CASSPGRGKVEQYF	TGTGCCAGCTCACCGGGACGGGGGAAGGTCGAGCAGTACTTC
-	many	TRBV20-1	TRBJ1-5	CSARPGAPSNQPQHF	TGCAGTGCCAGGCCCGGGGCACCGAGCAATCAGCCCCAGCATTTT
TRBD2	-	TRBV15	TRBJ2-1	CATSRDTASGGPYNEQFF	TGTGCCACCAGCAGAGATACGGCTAGCGGGGGCCCTTACAATGAGCAGTTCTTC
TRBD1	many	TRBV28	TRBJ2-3	CASRPVGQGFTDTQYF	TGTGCCAGCAGACCCGTCGGACAGGGGTTCACAGATACGCAGTATTTT